This T cell receptor (beta chain) was identified in a study of blood T cell repertoires in COVID-19 (dated by TCRdb to 2019 to 2021). Study-wide context: Samples from collaborators originated in the United States, Italy and Spain and spanned both the acute and convalescent phases of COVID-19. Where HLA class I and class II types were available, the types were taken from metadata supplied by the sample provider, not from assay-based typing. The samples were drawn from two sources: the first 160 participants of the ongoing ImmuneRACE study, and 950 to 1,500 subjects contributed by 6 global collaborators. Subjects who had been exposed to COVID-19, were actively infected with it, or had recovered from it provided the deeply sampled blood TCRbeta repertoires that made up the dataset. The material from the prospective study consisted of cDNA or gDNA derived from T cells, B-cell-depleted T cells, or PBMCs. A freely available public database, intended as a resource for researchers studying the immune response to SARS-CoV-2, is where the repertoires were released. A de-identified subject ID, COVID-19 status, age in years and sex were almost always included in the sample metadata. Study-level results and caveats: The amount of clinical and demographic metadata varied by source and participant and was provided uncurated.

TCRbeta CDR3 regions were amplified from genomic DNA by means of the immunoSEQ Assay, a bias-controlled multiplex PCR. In the original analysis: The number of nucleated cells in each sample was estimated by amplification of reference gene primers within the assay. To quantify the absolute abundance of each unique TCRbeta CDR3 rearrangement, sequence reads were collapsed and filtered. Productive Simpson clonality was computed per sample as the square root of Simpson's diversity index over productive rearrangements. Sourced from immuneACCESS, this table was stored by TCRdb with only in-frame sequences that have V and J called. A share of the clones is absent; for the studies checked, an unresolved V gene accounts for under half, and the remainder has no known explanation. Clone size and V and J calls were adopted from that table, with D and trimming inferred from the DNA. The table for this sample lists about 130,000 clones; over 70% of them were counted only once. Together, the top ten hold 3.8% of the sample.

Each collaborating institution followed its own protocols to collect whole blood in K2EDTA tubes. For TCRbeta analysis, collaborator samples were shipped as frozen whole blood, as isolated PBMCs, or as DNA extracted from either sample type. The CDR3 measures 17 amino acids from cysteine to phenylalanine. Only the CDR3 part of the read is kept: 51 bases, read in frame from the first base. The junction carries 22 bases between V and J, which are trimmed by 7 bases and 1 base respectively. For CDR1 and CDR2, the germline V gene lists MDHEN and SYDVKM. A word on this clone: No antigen is known for it. No per-base quality is available; no much larger clone lies one base away.

Sequenced input: peripheral blood. This TCR came from a woman in her fifties or sixties with acute or convalescent COVID-19. This chain is built from TRBV28 and TRBJ1-1; a tentative D match to TRBD1 spans 6 bases. The base sequence is TGTGCCAGCATCGGGGTTCCCCACAGGGAATCGAACACTGAAGCTTTCTTT. This yields the protein CASIGVPHRESNTEAFF.